This is a list of T cell receptor beta chains from one sample in a study of blood T cells in healthy people across ages. One entry per CDR3 protein results from TCRdb running MiXCR on the 5' RACE reads. This table holds hundreds of thousands of distinct CDR3 sequences, 27% found once. Sequencing was carried out using blood. The origin of the receptors is a woman aged 70-85 years in good health. Both conserved end residues are part of each CDR3. Only some rows state a clone size, as once, few, many or a class for expanded clones.

clone_size	j_call	v_call	cdr3_aa
-	TRBJ1-4	TRBV2	CASAGQVSEKLFF
-	TRBJ2-3	TRBV7-2	CASSPNSGVRTDTQYF
many	TRBJ2-5	TRBV6-2/TRBV6-3	CASRLGGGETQYF
-	TRBJ2-3	TRBV6-1	CASREAGSTDTQYF
-	TRBJ1-5	TRBV7-2	CASSFDGKQNQPQHF
-	TRBJ1-2	TRBV10-3	CAITGNTANYGYTF
-	TRBJ2-5	TRBV5-1	CASSSGTSGQETQYF
once	-	TRBV5-5	CASSSALGGFVGSETQYF
-	TRBJ2-7	TRBV20-1	CSASPQAGAHEQYF
many	TRBJ1-3	TRBV2	CASSELGNTIYF
many	TRBJ2-2	TRBV28	CASSLSGANTGELFF
-	-	TRBV28	CASKEAGPVETQYF
few	TRBJ2-3	TRBV18	CASTQDASTDTQYF
-	TRBJ2-7	TRBV7-2	CASSLVQSYEQYF
-	-	TRBV5-1	CASSKGGREVDEQFF
many	TRBJ2-5	TRBV29-1	CSARNWASGRYQETQYF
-	TRBJ2-5	TRBV7-9	CASSLRSGGDQETQYF
-	TRBJ1-1	TRBV29-1	CSVGPNMGVRTEAFF
-	TRBJ2-7	TRBV20-1	CSASSAPRTPDEQYF
-	TRBJ2-1	TRBV20-1	CSARDFSSDSYNEQFF
-	TRBJ1-2	TRBV20-1	CSARDPSGSNYGYTF
many	TRBJ2-5	TRBV7-2	CASSWDSETQYF